Listed below are T cell receptor beta chains from one sample, sequenced in a study of T cells in Graves' hyperthyroidism and ophthalmopathy. From the multiplex PCR reads, TCRdb called clonotypes with MiXCR, one entry per CDR3 protein. The data contain 650,000 to 850,000 distinct CDR3 sequences, about 17% of them seen just once; the ten biggest clones take up about a sixth. Specimen: blood. All receptors come from a woman aged 50 to 65 with Graves' hyperthyroidism that later progressed to Graves' ophthalmopathy. The CDR3 runs from the conserved cysteine through the conserved F or W. A D gene is named only where the DNA matches it firmly. Clone size is stated in some rows and not others, as once, few, many or a class when expanded.

abundance,d_gene,j_gene,v_gene,CDR3nt,CDR3aa
few,.,TRBJ2-2,TRBV5-1,TGCGCCAGCAGCGCCGCCGGGACACCCTTCACCGGGGAGCTGTTTTTT,CASSAAGTPFTGELFF
.,TRBD1,TRBJ1-1,TRBV6-5,TGTGCCAGCAGTTCTCCGCCCGACAGGGCCAACACTGAAGCTTTCTTT,CASSSPPDRANTEAFF
.,.,TRBJ2-2,TRBV7-2,TGTGCCAGCAGCTTACAGGGACGTACGAACACCGGGGAGCTGTTTTTT,CASSLQGRTNTGELFF
many,.,TRBJ1-2,TRBV5-1,TGCGCCAGCAGCCTGCTACTCCAGACCCTGGGCTACACCTTC,CASSLLLQTLGYTF
many,TRBD2,TRBJ2-1,TRBV3-1,TGTGCCAGCAGCCAACGGGGGGGCGGTGAGCAGTTCTTC,CASSQRGGGEQFF
.,.,TRBJ2-5,TRBV2,TGTGCCATAAGAAGTGAACAGGACACCCCCAGAAAGACCCAGTACTTC,CAIRSEQDTPRKTQYF
many,.,TRBJ1-2,TRBV20-1,TGCAGTGCTAGAGATTTAAGACAGATGGGATCCTATGGCTACACCTTC,CSARDLRQMGSYGYTF
.,.,TRBJ1-3,TRBV19,TGTGCCAGTAGTATGGGGATGACCTCTGGAAACACCATATATTTT,CASSMGMTSGNTIYF
.,.,TRBJ1-1,TRBV9,TGTGCCAGCAGCGTAGGAACAGGGACCACTGAAGCTTTCTTT,CASSVGTGTTEAFF
once,TRBD2,TRBJ2-2,TRBV6-1,TGTGCCAGCAGGGCGGGGGGAGTTTTCGCCGGGGAGCTGTTTTTT,CASRAGGVFAGELFF
few,TRBD2,TRBJ2-1,TRBV11-2,TGTGCCAGCAGCACGGGGGGGCGCAATGAGCAGTTCTTC,CASSTGGRNEQFF
.,.,TRBJ1-3,TRBV5-1,TGCGCCAGCGGCCCTATAACAGGTTCATACGGAAACACCATATATTTT,CASGPITGSYGNTIYF
few,TRBD1,TRBJ1-1,TRBV18,TGTGCCAGCTCACCACCGGGCAGGGGGGGCACTGAAGCTTTCTTT,CASSPPGRGGTEAFF
.,.,TRBJ1-1,TRBV5-1,TGCGCCAGCAGCGGAGGGGTTGAAGCTTTCTTT,CASSGGVEAFF
.,.,TRBJ1-1,TRBV10-3,TGTGCCATCAGTGAGTCGAGGAGGGCGGAGAACACTGAAGCTTTCTTT,CAISESRRAENTEAFF
many,TRBD2,TRBJ2-7,TRBV20-1,TGCAGTGCTAGCCCTCACGGGACTAGCGGGAATGGGGAGGGCGAGCAGTACTTC,CSASPHGTSGNGEGEQYF
.,.,TRBJ1-2,TRBV15,TGTGCCACCAGCGGAGATATTTCGGCTAACTATGGCTACACCTTC,CATSGDISANYGYTF
.,.,TRBJ1-1,TRBV5-5,TGTGCCAGCAGCTCCCCAATTGACAGGCTGAACACTGAAGCTTTCTTT,CASSSPIDRLNTEAFF
.,.,TRBJ1-4,TRBV2,TGTGCCAGCAGTGAACCTAAGGAAAAACTGTTTTTT,CASSEPKEKLFF
.,.,TRBJ2-3,TRBV28,TGTGCCAGCAGCTTGGCCGAGGGGGGAGATACGCAGTATTTT,CASSLAEGGDTQYF
.,.,TRBJ2-7,TRBV9,TGTGCCAGCAGCGGCAGGGAAAGAGACTACGAGCAGTACTTC,CASSGRERDYEQYF
many,TRBD2,TRBJ2-5,TRBV5-1,TGCGCCAGCAGCCCCTGGACTAGCGGGGTAGAGACCCAGTACTTC,CASSPWTSGVETQYF
.,.,TRBJ1-3,TRBV6-6,TGTGCCAGCAGTCACTCGCTCTACTTAATATATTTT,CASSHSLYLIYF
.,TRBD2,TRBJ2-3,TRBV9,TGTGCCAGCAGCGTATTCGGGGGGGCAACAGATACGCAGTATTTT,CASSVFGGATDTQYF